These 3 T cell receptor beta chains were sequenced from one sample in a study of blood T cell repertoires in COVID-19. The method was immunoSEQ multiplex PCR; TCRdb's version includes in-frame clones alone and lacks a portion of them. The sample contains about 120,000 clones, over 80% of which appear only once. Sequenced: PBMCs or T cells enriched from blood (not recorded which). All receptors come from a woman aged 25 to 39 who had recovered from COVID-19.

Here the CDR3 reads CASSPLNRRERNEQYF. CDR3 coding DNA: TGTGCCAGCAGCCCCTTGAATCGGCGGGAGAGGAACGAGCAGTACTTC. The V gene is TRBV7-9, the J gene TRBJ2-7; 7 bases line up with TRBD2. This CDR3 is 16 amino acids long. Trimming removed 5 bases from V and 5 bases from J; junction bases left unmatched: 15. Germline values: CDR1 SEHNR, CDR2 FQNEAQ (reference sequence).

CDR3 in amino acids: CASSTQVLSGANVLTF. CDR3 DNA sequence: TGTGCCAGCAGTACCCAGGTCCTCTCTGGGGCCAACGTCCTGACTTTC. The V gene is TRBV7-2, the J gene TRBJ2-6; D gene ambiguous. Trimming left V 6 bases short and J 0 bases short, with 12 bases between. The CDR3 consists of 16 residues. Germline CDR1 is SGHTA and CDR2 is FQGNSA.

The chain has TRBV7-3 and TRBJ2-2, with a weak D call TRBD1 (5 bases). The length of the CDR3 is 15 residues. CDR1 and CDR2 (germline): SGHTA, FQGTGA. Trimming stripped 5 bases from V and 4 bases from J, with 14 bases between. The CDR3 region has the DNA TGTGCCAGCAGCCCAGGGTTTTCACGCACCGGGGAGCTGTTTTTT. Its protein is CASSPGFSRTGELFF.